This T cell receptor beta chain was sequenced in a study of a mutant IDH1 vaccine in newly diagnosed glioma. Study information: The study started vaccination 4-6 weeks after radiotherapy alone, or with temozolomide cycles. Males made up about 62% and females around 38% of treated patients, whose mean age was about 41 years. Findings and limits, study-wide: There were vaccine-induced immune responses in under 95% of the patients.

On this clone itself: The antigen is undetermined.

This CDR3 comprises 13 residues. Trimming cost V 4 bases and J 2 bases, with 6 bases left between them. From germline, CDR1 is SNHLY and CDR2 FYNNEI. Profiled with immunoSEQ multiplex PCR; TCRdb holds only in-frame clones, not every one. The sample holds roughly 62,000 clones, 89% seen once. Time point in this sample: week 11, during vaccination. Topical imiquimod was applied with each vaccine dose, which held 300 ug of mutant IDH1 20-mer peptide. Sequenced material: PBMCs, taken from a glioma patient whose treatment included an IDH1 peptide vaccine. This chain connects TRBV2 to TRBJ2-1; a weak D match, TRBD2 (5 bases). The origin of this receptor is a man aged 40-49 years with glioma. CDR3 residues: CASSGTAYNEQFF. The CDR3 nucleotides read TGTGCCAGCAGTGGGACTGCCTACAATGAGCAGTTCTTC.